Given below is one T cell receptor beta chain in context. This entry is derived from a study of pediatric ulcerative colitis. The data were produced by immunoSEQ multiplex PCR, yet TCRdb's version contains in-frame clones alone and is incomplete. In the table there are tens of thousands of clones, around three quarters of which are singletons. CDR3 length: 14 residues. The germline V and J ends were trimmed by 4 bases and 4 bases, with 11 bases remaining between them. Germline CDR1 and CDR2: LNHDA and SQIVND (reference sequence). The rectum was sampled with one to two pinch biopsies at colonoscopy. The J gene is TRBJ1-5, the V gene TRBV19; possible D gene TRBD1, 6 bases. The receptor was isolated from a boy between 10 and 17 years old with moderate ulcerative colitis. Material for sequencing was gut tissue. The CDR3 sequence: CASSKPTGNQPQHF. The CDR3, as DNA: TGTGCCAGTAGTAAGCCGACAGGTAATCAGCCCCAGCATTTT. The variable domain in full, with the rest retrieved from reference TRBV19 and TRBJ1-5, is DGGITQSPKYLFRKEGQNVTLSCEQNLNHDAMYWYRQDPGQGLRLIYYSQIVNDFQKGDIAEGYSVSREKKESFPLTVTSAQKNPTAFYLCASSKPTGNQPQHFGDGTRLSIL.